The 27 T cell receptor beta chains listed next were all sequenced from one sample in a study of spatial heterogeneity in lung cancer. This sample's time point: sample taken at primary tumor resection. The study sequenced unsorted whole RNA from tumor, nontumor lung or frozen PBMC. TCRdb re-derived calls from the 5' RACE reads in MiXCR, one entry per CDR3 protein. The sample lists about 7,900 distinct CDR3 sequences, approximately 4.6% occurring once. Sample: PBMCs, taken at surgery. The receptors were gathered from a male donor with early-stage non-small cell lung cancer.

This clonotype was found many times. As an off-target read in a library built for alpha chains, this beta chain has a frequency of little significance. The V gene is TRBV10-2, the J gene TRBJ2-3, with D possibly matching TRBD2 (6 bases). This CDR3 spans 16 amino acids. CDR1 is WSHSY and CDR2 is SAAADI in the germline V gene. Trimming shortened V by 1 base and J by 3 bases, and 14 bases separated the two germline ends. This CDR3 is CASSEFGGIGTDTQYF. The CDR3, as DNA: TGCGCCAGCAGTGAGTTTGGGGGGATAGGGACAGATACGCAGTATTTT.

This clonotype was counted ten times or more. With the library built for alpha chains, this beta chain is off target and its frequency is not meaningful. The J gene is TRBJ2-2, the V gene TRBV6-5, with D hard to call. Trimming left V 2 bases short and J 6 bases short, with 4 bases between. The germline V gene encodes CDR1 MNHEY and CDR2 SVGAGI. This CDR3 region has 12 residues. In nucleotides, the CDR3 is TGTGCCAGCAGTTACACTTCCGGGGAGCTGTTTTTT. It encodes CASSYTSGELFF.

In its sample, this clonotype ranks as large. The library was designed around alpha chains, so this beta chain is a stray read whose abundance carries little weight. The chain is built from TRBV11-2 and TRBJ2-2, with 7 bases aligning to TRBD2. V trimming: 2 bases; J trimming: 6 bases; junction bases outside the gene matches: 6. Germline values: CDR1 SGHAT, CDR2 FQNNGV. The CDR3 loop spans 15 amino acids. CDR3 protein: CASSLNPGGSGELFF. The DNA of the CDR3 is TGTGCCAGCAGCTTAAATCCGGGGGGATCCGGGGAGCTGTTTTTT.

This clonotype was seen at least ten times. This beta chain is off target for a library built for alpha chains, so its abundance means little. The gene calls are TRBV27 and TRBJ1-2; 8 bases agree with TRBD1. The J segment lost 0 bases and the V segment lost 6 bases, leaving 0 bases of the junction unmatched. The CDR3 has 13 residues. Germline-derived CDR1 and CDR2 are MNHEY and SMNVEV (reference sequence). In DNA, the CDR3 is TGTGCCAGCAGGGACAGGGCTAACTATGGCTACACCTTC. Encoded protein: CASRDRANYGYTF.

This clonotype was detected many times. Because this beta chain is a stray read in a library intended to capture alpha chains, its abundance should not be given much weight. The rearrangement uses TRBV7-8 and TRBJ2-5, with TRBD1 matching 7 bases. Germline V gives CDR1 SGHVS, CDR2 FQNEAQ. There are 14 residues in the CDR3. The V and J ends lost 5 bases and 4 bases, in that order; junction bases with no gene match: 7. CDR3 protein: CASSMLRGRETQYF. CDR3 nucleotide sequence: TGTGCCAGCAGCATGCTAAGGGGGCGAGAGACCCAGTACTTC. The variable domain in full, with the rest retrieved from reference TRBV7-8 and TRBJ2-5, is GAGVSQSPRYKVAKRGQDVALRCDPISGHVSLFWYQQALGQGPEFLTYFQNEAQLDKSGLPSDRFFAERPEGSVSTLKIQRTQQEDSAVYLCASSMLRGRETQYFGPGTRLLVL.

This clonotype was seen a handful of times. As an off-target read in a library built for alpha chains, this beta chain has a frequency of little significance. The chain uses TRBV7-9 and TRBJ1-2; D not resolved. Germline CDR1 SEHNR, CDR2 FQNEAQ (reference sequence). V was pared by 2 bases and J by 2 bases, with 9 bases between. The CDR3 covers 14 residues. The CDR3 bases are TGTGCCAGCAGCTTACCAAACACAAACTATGGCTACACCTTC. Amino acid sequence: CASSLPNTNYGYTF.

This clonotype has ten or more counts. As an off-target read in a library built for alpha chains, this beta chain has a frequency of little significance. This sequence joins TRBV12-3 or TRBV12-4 and TRBJ1-1; TRBD1 might be the D (5 bases). The CDR3 runs 12 residues. Trimming shortened V by 5 bases and J by 7 bases, and 11 bases separated the two germline ends. This CDR3 reads CASSRGTFEAFF. CDR3 DNA: TGTGCCAGCAGTAGAGGGACCTTTGAAGCTTTCTTT.

There are many counts of this clonotype. A library made for alpha chains picked up this beta chain off target, so its size means little. V and J are TRBV20-1 and TRBJ1-2; weak D call: TRBD1 (5 bases). V was clipped by 5 bases and J by 4 bases, with 14 bases between them. The CDR3 spans 13 residues. CDR1 and CDR2 from the germline V gene are DFQATT and SNEGSKA (reference sequence). DNA for the CDR3: TGCAGTGCTTATGATCCAGGGAGCTATGGCTACACCTTC. Translation gives CSAYDPGSYGYTF.

This clonotype was seen ten or more times. A library made for alpha chains picked up this beta chain off target, so its size means little. The chain has TRBV5-1 and TRBJ2-2; no clear D. The CDR3 sequence is 13 residues long. The V gene's germline CDR1 is SGHRS and CDR2 YFSETQ. Trimming removed 0 bases at V and 4 bases at J, with 4 bases between. CDR3 DNA sequence: TGCGCCAGCAGCTTGGAGGTCACCGGGGAGCTGTTTTTT. Its protein is CASSLEVTGELFF.

With regard to this clonotype: The library was designed around alpha chains, so this beta chain is a stray read whose abundance carries little weight. The chain combines TRBV7-4 with TRBJ2-2; D is ambiguous. V lost 5 bases and J lost 5, with 9 bases in between. Germline loops: CDR1 SGHVT, CDR2 SQSDAQ. CDR3 size: 13 residues. The CDR3 region has the DNA TGTGCCAGCAGCCCCCGCGCGACCGGGGAGCTGTTTTTT. It is translated as CASSPRATGELFF.

This clonotype has a count of ten or more. With the library built for alpha chains, this beta chain is off target and its frequency is not meaningful. V usage is TRBV27 and J usage is TRBJ2-1, with D possibly being TRBD2 (7 bases). The CDR3 loop spans 14 amino acids. The germline gives CDR1 MNHEY, CDR2 SMNVEV (reference sequence). Trimming shortened V by 2 bases and J by 8 bases, and 13 bases separated the two germline ends. CDR3: CASSLDPGGHEQFF. Written as DNA, the CDR3 is TGTGCCAGCAGTTTAGATCCCGGGGGGCATGAGCAGTTCTTC.

This clonotype was recorded a few times. With the library built for alpha chains, this beta chain is off target and its frequency is not meaningful. This sequence joins TRBV2 and TRBJ1-2; D is unclear. This CDR3 has 12 amino acids. V dropped 7 bases and J dropped 8 bases, with 14 bases sitting between them. Germline assignment: CDR1 SNHLY and CDR2 FYNNEI. CDR3 sequence: CASTLMMVGYTF. CDR3 nucleotide sequence: TGTGCCAGCACCCTTATGATGGTAGGCTACACCTTC.

This clonotype has ten or more counts. Found in a library prepared for alpha chains, this beta chain is an off-target read, and its abundance has little meaning. The chain links TRBV29-1 to TRBJ2-2; a weak D match, TRBD1 (5 bases). The germline V gene has CDR1 SQVTM and CDR2 ANQGSEA. The germline V and J ends were trimmed by 4 bases and 4 bases, with 10 bases remaining between them. The CDR3 totals 13 residues. The DNA of the CDR3 is TGCAGCGTTGGAGTTCAGGGCACCGGGGAGCTGTTTTTT. Its translation: CSVGVQGTGELFF.

This clonotype was seen many times. This beta chain lies outside the target of a library built for alpha chains; its clone size means little. This rearrangement joins TRBV24-1 to TRBJ1-1; 7 bases fit TRBD1. There are 13 residues in the CDR3. The V gene's germline CDR1 is KGHDR and CDR2 SFDVKD. V dropped 7 bases and J dropped 2; count of bases not matched to a gene: 3. This chain's CDR3 is CATSRDSNTEAFF. The CDR3 bases are TGTGCCACCAGCCGGGACAGCAACACTGAAGCTTTCTTT.

This clonotype was seen more than once but under ten times. Little can be read into the size of this beta chain, an off-target read in a library designed for alpha chains. CDR3 nucleotides: TGCGCCAGCGCGACATCAACCCCCTCCTCTGGAAACACCATATATTTT. It codes for CASATSTPSSGNTIYF. The chain employs TRBV5-1 and TRBJ1-3; D is ambiguous. The germline V and J ends were trimmed by 7 bases and 0 bases, with 17 bases remaining between them. Germline CDR1 reads SGHRS; CDR2 reads YFSETQ. The CDR3 contains 16 residues. Filled out from reference TRBV5-1 and TRBJ1-3, the complete variable domain reads KAGVTQTPRYLIKTRGQQVTLSCSPISGHRSVSWYQQTPGQGLQFLFEYFSETQRNKGNFPGRFSGRQFSNSRSEMNVSTLELGDSALYLCASATSTPSSGNTIYFGEGSWLTVV.

For this clonotype: Since it is a stray read in a library aimed at alpha chains, this beta chain has a size that is not meaningful. The J gene is TRBJ1-5, the V gene TRBV19; TRBD1 matches at 7 bases. Trimming cost V 5 bases and J 5 bases; bases outside gene matches: 6. Germline V gene data show CDR1 as LNHDA and CDR2 as SQIVND (reference sequence). The CDR3 spans 14 residues. The CDR3 protein is CASSAGQRDQPQHF. DNA for the CDR3: TGTGCCAGTAGTGCGGGACAGAGAGATCAGCCCCAGCATTTT.

This clonotype occurred many times. A library prepared for alpha chains yielded this beta chain as an off-target read; its size is of little meaning. This chain connects TRBV7-2 to TRBJ1-1; D unclear. V lost 5 bases to trimming and J lost 5 bases, with 6 bases between them. The CDR3 contains 11 residues. Looked up from germline, CDR1 is SGHTA and CDR2 is FQGNSA. CDR3 residues: CASSPKTEAFF. The DNA for the CDR3 is TGTGCCAGCAGCCCTAAAACTGAAGCTTTCTTT.

With respect to this clonotype: The library was prepared for alpha chains; this beta chain is a stray read, so its frequency means little. The rearrangement uses TRBV7-6 and TRBJ2-7; D is possibly TRBD1 or TRBD2 (5 bases each). The CDR3 sequence is 14 residues long. Germline lookup yields CDR1 SGHVS and CDR2 FNYEAQ. Trimming cost V 5 bases and J 3 bases, with 14 bases left between them. Here the CDR3 DNA reads TGTGCCAGCAGCCTCCGAGGTGGGGGCTACGAGCAGTACTTC. It translates to CASSLRGGGYEQYF.

This clonotype was seen repeatedly, ten times or more. This beta chain was picked up by a library intended for alpha chains and is off target, so its count carries little meaning. The chain has TRBV18 and TRBJ2-3; D uncertain. Trimming left V 2 bases short and J 3 bases short, with 12 bases between. Germline assignment: CDR1 KGHSH and CDR2 LQKENI. This CDR3 comprises 15 residues. For the CDR3, the DNA is TGTGCCAGCTCACCATTGGCCTACGGGACAGATACGCAGTATTTT. Amino acid sequence: CASSPLAYGTDTQYF.

This clonotype was counted ten times or more. This beta chain is off target for a library built for alpha chains, so its abundance means little. The chain recombines TRBV7-9 with TRBJ2-5, with D possibly TRBD2 on 5 matching bases. V was shortened by 6 bases and J by 5 bases, with 19 bases between the two germline ends. This CDR3 is built from 15 residues. Germline loops: CDR1 SEHNR, CDR2 FQNEAQ (reference sequence). In nucleotides, the CDR3 is TGTGCCAGCAGTTCCGCAAACAAGAGGGTCGAGACCCAGTACTTC. It yields the protein CASSSANKRVETQYF.

This clonotype showed up many times. This beta chain was picked up by a library intended for alpha chains and is off target, so its count carries little meaning. The CDR3 DNA reads as TGCAGTGCTAGAGTCCCGAGTACCTATGGCTACACCTTC. It encodes CSARVPSTYGYTF. This chain uses TRBV20-1 with TRBJ1-2; no reliable D call. CDR3 size: 13 residues. Germline CDR1 DFQATT, CDR2 SNEGSKA (reference sequence). V was clipped by 1 base and J by 4 bases, with 10 bases between them.

This clonotype was detected ten times or more. Because the library targeted alpha chains, this beta chain is an off-target read whose size means little. The rearrangement links TRBV5-1 to TRBJ2-5, with D possibly TRBD2 on 5 matching bases. This CDR3 is built from 14 residues. The V end was cut by 2 bases, the J end by 0 bases, with 8 bases between. Germline assignment: CDR1 SGHRS and CDR2 YFSETQ. The CDR3 DNA is TGCGCCAGCAGCTTCGGACTGTACCAAGAGACCCAGTACTTC. This gives the protein CASSFGLYQETQYF.

Only a few counts were recorded for this clonotype. Since the library was made to target alpha chains, this beta chain is a stray read and its abundance is not meaningful. V usage is TRBV7-6 and J usage is TRBJ1-1; no clear D gene. Germline-derived CDR1 and CDR2 are SGHVS and FNYEAQ. This CDR3 region has 14 residues. The germline V and J ends were trimmed by 1 base and 0 bases, with 6 bases remaining between them. Here the CDR3 reads CASSLVDMNTEAFF. For the CDR3, the DNA is TGTGCCAGCAGCTTAGTCGACATGAACACTGAAGCTTTCTTT. The variable domain in full, with the rest retrieved from reference TRBV7-6 and TRBJ1-1, is GAGVSQSPRYKVTKRGQDVALRCDPISGHVSLYWYRQALGQGPEFLTYFNYEAQQDKSGLPNDRFSAERPEGSISTLTIQRTEQRDSAMYRCASSLVDMNTEAFFGQGTRLTVV.

This clonotype was seen repeatedly, ten times or more. Since the library was made to target alpha chains, this beta chain is a stray read and its abundance is not meaningful. The chain uses TRBV6-2 or TRBV6-3 and TRBJ2-1; the D is unclear. Between the trimmed V and J ends, which lost 0 bases and 6 bases, there was a span of 6 bases. The CDR3 has 13 amino acids. The germline CDR1 and CDR2 sequences are MNHEY and SVGEGT. The CDR3 DNA sequence: TGTGCCAGCAGTTACTCGACCCCCAATGAGCAGTTCTTC. Translated: CASSYSTPNEQFF.

At least ten counts were recorded for this clonotype. For a library built for alpha chains, this beta chain is a stray read; little rests on its size. The V and J genes are TRBV3-1 and TRBJ2-7; D is perhaps TRBD2 (6 bases). V shed 4 bases and J shed 2 bases, with 12 bases lying between them. The CDR3 contains 14 residues. From germline, CDR1 is LGHDT and CDR2 YNNKEL (reference sequence). Written as DNA, the CDR3 is TGTGCCAGCAGCCCCCATCCGGGGGCCTACGAGCAGTACTTC. Protein product: CASSPHPGAYEQYF.

By frequency in the sample, this clonotype is medium-sized. This beta chain is a stray read from a library made for alpha chains; its abundance is not meaningful. This rearrangement joins TRBV6-2 or TRBV6-3 to TRBJ2-7; D possibly corresponds to TRBD2 (5 bases). Germline loops: CDR1 MNHEY, CDR2 SVGEGT. The CDR3 is made up of 13 amino acids. V was cut by 0 bases and J by 5 bases, with 8 bases left in between. CDR3 sequence: CASSYSKRHEQYF. The CDR3 DNA follows: TGTGCCAGCAGTTACTCGAAGCGGCACGAGCAGTACTTC.

This clonotype was seen ten or more times. Since the library was made to target alpha chains, this beta chain is a stray read and its abundance is not meaningful. The chain uses TRBV12-3 or TRBV12-4 and TRBJ1-2, with D tentatively TRBD1 (5 bases). This CDR3 region has 13 residues. Trimming removed 5 bases from V and 8 bases from J, with 15 bases in between. The CDR3 reads CASSRRGYRGYTF. The CDR3 DNA reads as TGTGCCAGCAGTCGGCGGGGGTATCGGGGCTACACCTTC.